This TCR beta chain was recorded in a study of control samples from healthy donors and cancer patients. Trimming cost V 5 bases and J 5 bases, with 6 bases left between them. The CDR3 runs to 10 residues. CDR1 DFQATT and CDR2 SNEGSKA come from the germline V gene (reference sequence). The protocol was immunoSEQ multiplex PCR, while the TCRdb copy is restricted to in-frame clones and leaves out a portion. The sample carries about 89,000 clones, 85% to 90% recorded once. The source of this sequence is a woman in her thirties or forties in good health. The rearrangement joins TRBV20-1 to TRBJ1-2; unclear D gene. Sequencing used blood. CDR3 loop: CSAQRYGYTF. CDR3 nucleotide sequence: TGCAGTGCTCAGAGATATGGCTACACCTTC.